This TCR beta chain was retrieved from a study of control samples from healthy donors and cancer patients. Clones were read by immunoSEQ multiplex PCR, and TCRdb kept only the in-frame ones, dropping some. The sample yields 60,000 to 65,000 clones, approximately 85% seen once. This clone came up once. The ends were cut back, 0 bases at V and 2 bases at J, with 16 bases in the middle. The CDR3 sequence is 17 residues long. Germline CDR1 LGHNA, CDR2 YSLEER. This receptor was taken from a man between 40 and 49 years old in good health. The sequencing sample was made of blood. The chain couples TRBV4-3 to TRBJ1-2; D is perhaps TRBD1 (6 bases). The CDR3 nucleotides read TGCGCCAGCAGCCAAGATCCTCAAAGCCAGGGGAACTATGGCTACACCTTC. Translated, it gives CASSQDPQSQGNYGYTF.